This T cell receptor (beta chain) was captured in a study of CD8 T cells in ankylosing spondylitis. Of note for this clonotype: As yet, its antigen is unknown.

TCRdb independently ran MiXCR on the 5' RACE reads; one entry per CDR3 protein. The sample has about 140,000 distinct CDR3 sequences, roughly 7.7% seen once. Trimming removed 5 bases at V and 5 bases at J, with 16 bases between. This CDR3 is 15 amino acids long. CDR1 SGHNT and CDR2 YENEEA come from the germline V gene. Study results and limitations: Seemingly characteristic of ankylosing spondylitis blood was a TCR beta motif consisting of about 8 highly homologous variants. Disease-linked clones reportedly concentrated significantly in matched ankylosing spondylitis synovial fluid.

The TCR originated in a male donor with ankylosing spondylitis. Sequences were obtained from synovial fluid, either unsorted or a sorted T cell fraction (not recorded which). The J gene is TRBJ2-1, the V gene TRBV11-3; D is possibly TRBD2 (5 bases). In DNA form, the CDR3 reads TGTGCCAGCAGCCCTTCAAGAGGCGGGCACAATGAGCAGTTCTTC. Amino acids: CASSPSRGGHNEQFF.